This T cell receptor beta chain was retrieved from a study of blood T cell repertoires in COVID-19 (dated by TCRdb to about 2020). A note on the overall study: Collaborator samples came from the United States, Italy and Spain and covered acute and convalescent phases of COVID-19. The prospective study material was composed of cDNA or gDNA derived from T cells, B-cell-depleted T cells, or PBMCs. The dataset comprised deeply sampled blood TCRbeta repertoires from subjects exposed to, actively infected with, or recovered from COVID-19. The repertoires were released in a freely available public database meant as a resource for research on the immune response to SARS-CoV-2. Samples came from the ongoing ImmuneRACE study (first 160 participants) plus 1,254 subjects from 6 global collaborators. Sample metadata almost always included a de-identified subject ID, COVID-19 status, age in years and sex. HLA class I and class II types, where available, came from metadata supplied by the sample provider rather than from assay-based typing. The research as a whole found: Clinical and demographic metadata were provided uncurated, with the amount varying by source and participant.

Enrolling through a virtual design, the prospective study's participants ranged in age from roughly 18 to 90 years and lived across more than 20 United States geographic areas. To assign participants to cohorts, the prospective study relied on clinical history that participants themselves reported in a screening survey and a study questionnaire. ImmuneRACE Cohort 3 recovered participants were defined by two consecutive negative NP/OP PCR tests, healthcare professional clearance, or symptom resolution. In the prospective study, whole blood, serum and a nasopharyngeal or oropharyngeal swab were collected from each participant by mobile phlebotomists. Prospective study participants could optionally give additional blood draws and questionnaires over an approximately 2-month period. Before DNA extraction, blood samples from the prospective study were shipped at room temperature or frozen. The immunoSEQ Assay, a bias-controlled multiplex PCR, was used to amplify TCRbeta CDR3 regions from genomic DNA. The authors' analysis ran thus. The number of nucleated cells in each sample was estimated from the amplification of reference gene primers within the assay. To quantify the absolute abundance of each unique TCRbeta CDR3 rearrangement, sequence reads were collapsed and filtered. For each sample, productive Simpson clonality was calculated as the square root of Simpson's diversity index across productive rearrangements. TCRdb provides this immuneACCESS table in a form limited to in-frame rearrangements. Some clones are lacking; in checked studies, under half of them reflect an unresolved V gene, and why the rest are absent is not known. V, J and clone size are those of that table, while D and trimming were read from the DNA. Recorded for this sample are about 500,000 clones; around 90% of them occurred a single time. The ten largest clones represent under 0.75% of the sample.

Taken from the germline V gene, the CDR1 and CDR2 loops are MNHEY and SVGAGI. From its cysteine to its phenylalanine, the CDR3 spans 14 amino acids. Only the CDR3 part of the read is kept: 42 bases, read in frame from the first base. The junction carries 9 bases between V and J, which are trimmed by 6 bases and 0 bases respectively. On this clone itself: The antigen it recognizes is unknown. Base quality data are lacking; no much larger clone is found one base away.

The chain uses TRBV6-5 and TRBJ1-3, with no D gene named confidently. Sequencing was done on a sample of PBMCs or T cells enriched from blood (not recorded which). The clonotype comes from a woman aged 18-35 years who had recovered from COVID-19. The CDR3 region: CASSLSLSGNTIYF. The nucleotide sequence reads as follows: TGTGCCAGCAGCCTCAGTCTCTCTGGAAACACCATATATTTT.